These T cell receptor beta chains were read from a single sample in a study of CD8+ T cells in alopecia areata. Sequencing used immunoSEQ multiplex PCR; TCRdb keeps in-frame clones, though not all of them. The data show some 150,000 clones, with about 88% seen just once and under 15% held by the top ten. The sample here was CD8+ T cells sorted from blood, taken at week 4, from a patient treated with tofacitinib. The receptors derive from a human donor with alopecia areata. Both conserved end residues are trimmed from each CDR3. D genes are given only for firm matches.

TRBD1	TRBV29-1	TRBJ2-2	STGTGNTGELF
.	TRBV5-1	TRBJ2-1	ASSPRQESNEQF
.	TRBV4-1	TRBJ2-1	ASSQELFDEQF
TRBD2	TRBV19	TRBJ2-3	ASSASIRASGSGDTQY
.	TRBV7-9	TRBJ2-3	ASSPPVTDTQY
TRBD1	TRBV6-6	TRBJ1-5	ASIPTGDNQPQH
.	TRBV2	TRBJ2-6	ASSPTGESSGANVLT
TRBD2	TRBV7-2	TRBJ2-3	ASSFSSGSADTQY
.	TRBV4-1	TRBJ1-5	ASSQVNAGNQPQH
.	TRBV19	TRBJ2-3	ASSIRGRGTDTQY